This TCR beta chain was obtained from a study of T cells in Graves' hyperthyroidism and ophthalmopathy. At the level of the study: The blood sample was taken at first diagnosis, before treatment began. Findings of the study overall: The blood repertoire included most of the expanded thyroid clonotypes above 0.001. By a 13 V-J model, ophthalmopathy was set apart from stable hyperthyroidism.

TCR beta CDR3 regions were amplified from RNA transcripts. First-round RT-PCR targeting the TCR CDR3 was performed with the HTBI primer set. TCRdb reprocessed the multiplex PCR reads with MiXCR, giving one entry per CDR3 protein. The sample shows approximately 640,000 distinct CDR3 sequences, 15% to 20% of them seen only once. The V gene end was trimmed by 5 bases and the J gene end by 0 bases; junction bases not matched to a gene: 11. The CDR3 covers 17 residues. Germline lookup yields CDR1 MNHEY and CDR2 SMNVEV (reference sequence). Graves' hyperthyroidism was deemed stable absent ophthalmopathy progression within 18 months. This clonotype was observed at least ten times. The antigen is undetermined.

This clonotype originated in a woman in her twenties or thirties with Graves' hyperthyroidism. The chain links TRBV27 to TRBJ2-7; 9 bases are a match to TRBD1. Sequenced sample: blood. DNA for the CDR3: TGTGCCAGCAGTCCCCTGGGACAGGGTGTAACCTCCTACGAGCAGTACTTC. Translated, it gives CASSPLGQGVTSYEQYF.